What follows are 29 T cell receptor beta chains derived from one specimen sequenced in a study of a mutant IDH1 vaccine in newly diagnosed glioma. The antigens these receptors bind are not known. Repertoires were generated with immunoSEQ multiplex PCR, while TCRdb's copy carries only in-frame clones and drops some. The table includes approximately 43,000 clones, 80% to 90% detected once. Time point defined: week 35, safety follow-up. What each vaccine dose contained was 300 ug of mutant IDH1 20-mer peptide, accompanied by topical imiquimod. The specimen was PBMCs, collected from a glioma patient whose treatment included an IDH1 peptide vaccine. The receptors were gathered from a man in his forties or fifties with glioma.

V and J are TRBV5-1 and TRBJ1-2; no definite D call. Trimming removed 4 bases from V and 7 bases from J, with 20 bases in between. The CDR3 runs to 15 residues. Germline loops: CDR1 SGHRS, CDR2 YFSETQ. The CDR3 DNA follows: TGCGCCAGCAGCCCGCAGGTTGGAACGGCGTCTGGCTACACCTTC. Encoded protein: CASSPQVGTASGYTF.

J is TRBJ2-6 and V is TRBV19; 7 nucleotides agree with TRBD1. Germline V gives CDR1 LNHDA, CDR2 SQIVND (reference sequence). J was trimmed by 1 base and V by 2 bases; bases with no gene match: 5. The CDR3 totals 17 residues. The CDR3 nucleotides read TGTGCCAGTAGTATATACAGGGGAGCGTCTGGGGCCAACGTCCTGACTTTC. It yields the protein CASSIYRGASGANVLTF.

The DNA of the CDR3 is TGTGCCAGCAGTTTGGGACACACGGACAGGGCCTACGAGCAGTACGTC. Its protein product is CASSLGHTDRAYEQYV. The chain employs TRBV28 and TRBJ2-7, with 8 positions matching TRBD1. Germline V lookup: CDR1 MDHEN, CDR2 SYDVKM. The CDR3 is 16 amino acids. V gave up 3 bases and J gave up 2 bases; unmatched junction bases: 9.

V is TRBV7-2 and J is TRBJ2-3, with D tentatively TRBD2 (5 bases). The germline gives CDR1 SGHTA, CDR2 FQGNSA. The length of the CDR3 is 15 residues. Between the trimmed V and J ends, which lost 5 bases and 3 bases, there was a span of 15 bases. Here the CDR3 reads CASSPHHGGTDTQYF. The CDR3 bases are TGTGCCAGCAGCCCCCACCACGGCGGGACAGATACGCAGTATTTT.

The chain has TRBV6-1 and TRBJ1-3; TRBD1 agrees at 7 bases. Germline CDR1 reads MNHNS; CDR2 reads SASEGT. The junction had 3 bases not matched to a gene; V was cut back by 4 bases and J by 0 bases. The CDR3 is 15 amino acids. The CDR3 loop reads CASSGYRGSGNTIYF. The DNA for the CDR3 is TGTGCCAGCAGTGGTTACAGGGGCTCTGGAAACACCATATATTTT.

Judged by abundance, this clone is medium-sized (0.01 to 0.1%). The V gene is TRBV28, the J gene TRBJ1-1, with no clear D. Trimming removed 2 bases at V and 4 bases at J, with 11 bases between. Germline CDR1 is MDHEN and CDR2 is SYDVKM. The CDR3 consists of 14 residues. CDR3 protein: CASSLAAISTEAFF. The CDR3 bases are TGTGCCAGCAGTTTAGCGGCGATTTCCACTGAAGCTTTCTTT.

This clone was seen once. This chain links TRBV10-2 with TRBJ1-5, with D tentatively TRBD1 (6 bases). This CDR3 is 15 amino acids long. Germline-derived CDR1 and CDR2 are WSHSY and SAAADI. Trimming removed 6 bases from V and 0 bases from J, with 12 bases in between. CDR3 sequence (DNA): TGCGCCAGCAGGACAGGAATCCTTAGCAATCAGCCCCAGCATTTT. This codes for CASRTGILSNQPQHF.

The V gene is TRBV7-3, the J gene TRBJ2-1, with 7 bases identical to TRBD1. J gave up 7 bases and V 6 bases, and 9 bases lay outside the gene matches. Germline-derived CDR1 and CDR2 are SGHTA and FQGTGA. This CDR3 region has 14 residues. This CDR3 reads CASRTGPKGNEQFF. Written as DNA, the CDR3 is TGTGCCAGCAGGACAGGGCCTAAGGGGAATGAGCAGTTCTTC.

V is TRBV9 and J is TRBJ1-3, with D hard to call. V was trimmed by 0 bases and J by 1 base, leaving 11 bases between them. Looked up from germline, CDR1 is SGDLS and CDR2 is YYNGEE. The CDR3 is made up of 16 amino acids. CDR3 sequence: CASSVAGQASGNTIYF. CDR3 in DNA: TGTGCCAGCAGCGTAGCTGGGCAGGCTTCTGGAAACACCATATATTTT.

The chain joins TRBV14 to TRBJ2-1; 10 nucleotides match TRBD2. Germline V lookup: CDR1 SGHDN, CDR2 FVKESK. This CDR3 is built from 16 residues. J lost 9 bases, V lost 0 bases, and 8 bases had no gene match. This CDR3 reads CASSQDLAGARREQFF. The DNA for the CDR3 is TGTGCCAGCAGCCAAGATCTAGCGGGGGCTAGACGTGAGCAGTTCTTC.

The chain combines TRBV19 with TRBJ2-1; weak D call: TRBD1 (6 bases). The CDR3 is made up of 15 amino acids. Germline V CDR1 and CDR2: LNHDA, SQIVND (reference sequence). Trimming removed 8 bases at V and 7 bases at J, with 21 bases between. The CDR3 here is CASRTGGLPLNEQFF. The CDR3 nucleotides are TGTGCCAGTCGGACTGGGGGCCTACCTTTAAATGAGCAGTTCTTC.

As DNA, the CDR3 is TGTGCCATCAGTGAGTCGATAGGTTGGGACAGGGATTCACCCCTCCACTTT. Protein product: CAISESIGWDRDSPLHF. J is TRBJ1-6 and V is TRBV10-3; TRBD1 matches 9 bases. The length of the CDR3 is 17 residues. Germline V gene sequence: CDR1 ENHRY, CDR2 SYGVKD. V was pared by 0 bases and J by 8 bases, with 8 bases of the junction left unmatched.

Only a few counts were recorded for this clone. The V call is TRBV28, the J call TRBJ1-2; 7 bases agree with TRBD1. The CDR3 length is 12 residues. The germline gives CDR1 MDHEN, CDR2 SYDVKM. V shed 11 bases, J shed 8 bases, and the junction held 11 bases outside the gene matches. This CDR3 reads CACRTGAYGYTF. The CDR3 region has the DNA TGTGCCTGCCGGACAGGAGCCTACGGCTACACCTTC.

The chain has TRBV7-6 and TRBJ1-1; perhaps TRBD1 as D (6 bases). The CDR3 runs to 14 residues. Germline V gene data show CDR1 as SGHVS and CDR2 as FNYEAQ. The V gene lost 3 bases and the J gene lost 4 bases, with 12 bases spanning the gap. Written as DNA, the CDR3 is TGTGCCAGCAGCTTTGGGGGGCGGGCCACTGAAGCTTTCTTT. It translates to CASSFGGRATEAFF.

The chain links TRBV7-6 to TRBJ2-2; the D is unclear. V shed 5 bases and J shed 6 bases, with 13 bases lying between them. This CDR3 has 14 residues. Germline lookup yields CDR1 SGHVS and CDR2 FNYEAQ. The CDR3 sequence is CASSPARSAGELFF. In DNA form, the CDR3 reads TGTGCCAGCAGCCCCGCGCGGAGCGCCGGGGAGCTGTTTTTT.

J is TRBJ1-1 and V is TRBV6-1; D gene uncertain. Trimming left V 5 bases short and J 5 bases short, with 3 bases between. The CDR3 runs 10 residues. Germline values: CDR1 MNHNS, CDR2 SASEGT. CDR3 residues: CASSRTEAFF. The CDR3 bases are TGTGCCAGCAGTAGAACTGAAGCTTTCTTT.

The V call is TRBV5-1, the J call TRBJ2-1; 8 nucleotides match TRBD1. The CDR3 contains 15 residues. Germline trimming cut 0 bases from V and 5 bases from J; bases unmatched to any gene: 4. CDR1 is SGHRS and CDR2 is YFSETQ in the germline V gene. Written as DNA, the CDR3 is TGCGCCAGCAGCTTGGAATGGACAGGGAACAATGAGCAGTTCTTC. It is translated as CASSLEWTGNNEQFF.

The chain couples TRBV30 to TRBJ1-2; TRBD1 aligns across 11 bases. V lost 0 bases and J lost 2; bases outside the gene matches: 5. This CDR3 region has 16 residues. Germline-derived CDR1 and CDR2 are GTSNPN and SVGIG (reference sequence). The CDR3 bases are TGTGCCTGGAGTGTAATCGGACAGGGGGCGAACTATGGCTACACCTTC. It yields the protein CAWSVIGQGANYGYTF. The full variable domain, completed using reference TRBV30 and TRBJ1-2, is SQTIHQWPATLVQPVGSPLSLECTVEGTSNPNLYWYRQAAGRGLQLLFYSVGIGQISSEVPQNLSASRPQDRQFILSSKKLLLSDSGFYLCAWSVIGQGANYGYTFGSGTRLTVV.

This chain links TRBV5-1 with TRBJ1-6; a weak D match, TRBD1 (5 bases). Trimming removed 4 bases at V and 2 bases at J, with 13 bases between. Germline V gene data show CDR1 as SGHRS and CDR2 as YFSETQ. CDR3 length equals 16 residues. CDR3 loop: CASSPRGGAYNSPLHF. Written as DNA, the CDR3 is TGCGCCAGCAGCCCGCGGGGGGGAGCCTATAATTCACCCCTCCACTTT.

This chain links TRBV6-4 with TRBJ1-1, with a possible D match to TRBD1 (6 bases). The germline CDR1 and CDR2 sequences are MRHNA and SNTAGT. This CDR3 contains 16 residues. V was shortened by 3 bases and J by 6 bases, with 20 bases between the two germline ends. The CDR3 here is CASSENRVGPGAEAFF. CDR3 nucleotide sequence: TGTGCCAGCAGTGAAAACAGGGTTGGGCCCGGGGCTGAAGCTTTCTTT.

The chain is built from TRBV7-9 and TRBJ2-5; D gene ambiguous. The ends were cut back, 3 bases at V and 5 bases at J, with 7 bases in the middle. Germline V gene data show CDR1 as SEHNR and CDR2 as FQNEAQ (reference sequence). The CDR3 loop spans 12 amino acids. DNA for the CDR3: TGTGCCAGCAGCTTGTTTGGGGAGACCCAGTACTTC. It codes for CASSLFGETQYF. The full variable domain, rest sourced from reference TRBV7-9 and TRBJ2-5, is DTGVSQNPRHKITKRGQNVTFRCDPISEHNRLYWYRQTLGQGPEFLTYFQNEAQLEKSRLLSDRFSAERPKGSFSTLEIQRTEQGDSAMYLCASSLFGETQYFGPGTRLLVL.

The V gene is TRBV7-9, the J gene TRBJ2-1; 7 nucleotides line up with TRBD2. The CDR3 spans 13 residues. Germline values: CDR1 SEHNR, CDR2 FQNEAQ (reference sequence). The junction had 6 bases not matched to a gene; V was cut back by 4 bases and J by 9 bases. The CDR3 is CASSSPGGGEQFF. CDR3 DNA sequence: TGTGCCAGCAGCTCCCCTGGGGGGGGTGAGCAGTTCTTC.

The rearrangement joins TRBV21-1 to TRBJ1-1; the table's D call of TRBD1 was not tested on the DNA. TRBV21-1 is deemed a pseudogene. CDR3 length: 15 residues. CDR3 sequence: CASSNPGEENTEAFF. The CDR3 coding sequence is TGTGCCAGCAGCAACCCAGGGGAAGAGAACACTGAAGCTTTCTTT.

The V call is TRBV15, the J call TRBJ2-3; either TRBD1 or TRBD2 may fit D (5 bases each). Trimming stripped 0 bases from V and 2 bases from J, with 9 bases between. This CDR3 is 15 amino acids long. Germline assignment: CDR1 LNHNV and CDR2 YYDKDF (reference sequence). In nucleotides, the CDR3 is TGTGCCACCAGCAGAGAGGGGGAGTTCACAGATACGCAGTATTTT. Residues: CATSREGEFTDTQYF.

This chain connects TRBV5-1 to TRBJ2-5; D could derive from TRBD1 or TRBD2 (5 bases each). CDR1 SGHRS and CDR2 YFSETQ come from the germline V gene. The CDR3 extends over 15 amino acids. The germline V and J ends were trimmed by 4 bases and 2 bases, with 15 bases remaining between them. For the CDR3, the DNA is TGCGCCAGCAGCCGGGGCCAGCCTAATCAAGAGACCCAGTACTTC. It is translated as CASSRGQPNQETQYF.

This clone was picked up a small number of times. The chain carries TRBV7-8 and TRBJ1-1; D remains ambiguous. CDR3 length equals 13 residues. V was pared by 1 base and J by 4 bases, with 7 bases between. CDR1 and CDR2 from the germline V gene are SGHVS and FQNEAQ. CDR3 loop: CASSLDVSTEAFF. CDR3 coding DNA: TGTGCCAGCAGCTTAGATGTGTCCACTGAAGCTTTCTTT.

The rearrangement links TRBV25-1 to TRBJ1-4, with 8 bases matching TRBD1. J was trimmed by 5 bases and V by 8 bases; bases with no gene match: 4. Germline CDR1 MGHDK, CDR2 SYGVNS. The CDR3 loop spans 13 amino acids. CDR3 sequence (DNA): TGTGCCAGCCAACGGACAGGGAATGAAAAACTGTTTTTT. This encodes CASQRTGNEKLFF.

The CDR3: CAWSPLAGGIQETQYF. In DNA form, the CDR3 reads TGTGCCTGGAGCCCGCTAGCGGGGGGGATCCAAGAGACCCAGTACTTC. The V and J genes are TRBV30 and TRBJ2-5, with 12 bases lining up with TRBD2. The CDR3 contains 16 residues. In germline, CDR1 is GTSNPN, CDR2 SVGIG (reference sequence). The V and J ends lost 3 bases and 1 base, in that order; junction bases with no gene match: 6.

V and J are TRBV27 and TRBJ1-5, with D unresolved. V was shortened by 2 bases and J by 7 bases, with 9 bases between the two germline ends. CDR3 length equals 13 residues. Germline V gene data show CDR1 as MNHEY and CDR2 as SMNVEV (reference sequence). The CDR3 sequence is CASSLMLGQPQHF. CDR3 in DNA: TGTGCCAGCAGTTTAATGCTTGGGCAGCCCCAGCATTTT.